The source of this T cell receptor (beta chain) is a study of blood T cell repertoires in COVID-19. The CDR3 loop spans 17 amino acids. V was pared by 4 bases and J by 0 bases, with 16 bases between. Germline lookup yields CDR1 LGHDT and CDR2 YNNKEL (reference sequence). Methods used by the authors: The authors estimated nucleated cell counts from reference gene primer amplification. TCRdb's table, derived via immunoSEQ multiplex PCR, lists solely in-frame clones and lacks some. V and J calls and clone size follow that table, whereas D and trimming were derived from the DNA. The sample shows some 150,000 clones, roughly 90% of them seen only once. Adults between about 18 and 89 years of age took part from about two dozen US areas.

Sequencing input: PBMCs or T cells enriched from blood (not recorded which). This sequence was found in a woman in her 30s with acute COVID-19. The genes are TRBV3-1 (or the pseudogene TRBV3-2) and TRBJ1-3; D is ambiguous. The CDR3 DNA reads as TGTGCCAGCAGCCCGCGACGGGAGCGGCCCTCTGGAAACACCATATATTTT. Protein product: CASSPRRERPSGNTIYF.